These T cell receptor beta chains were read from a single sample in a study of CD8 T cells in Susac syndrome. TCRdb processed the immunoSEQ multiplex PCR reads anew with MiXCR; each CDR3 protein has one entry. The repertoire has about 120,000 distinct CDR3 sequences, about 95% of them found once; the top ten carry roughly 0.092%. Specimen: CD4+ T cells from PBMCs. These receptors originate from a human donor in good health. CDR3s include the opening cysteine and the closing phenylalanine or tryptophan.

j_call v_call cdr3_aa
TRBJ2-1 TRBV5-6 CASSGGLVRGSYNEQFF
TRBJ2-1 TRBV10-2 CASRTSGIYNEQFF
TRBJ2-7 TRBV23-1 CASSQSFRDRAPYEQYF
TRBJ1-4 TRBV5-6 CASSPRVTNEKLFF
TRBJ1-2 TRBV7-2 CASSLARGYTF
TRBJ2-3 TRBV20-1 CSARVAPVNTQYF
TRBJ2-1 TRBV7-2 CASSLGTVGEQFF
TRBJ2-7 TRBV7-2 CASSLDKKSYEQYF
TRBJ1-4 TRBV19 CASSDRIGRNEKLFF
TRBJ2-2 TRBV12-3/TRBV12-4 CASRPGGNTGELFF
TRBJ2-1 TRBV18 CASSPRDAANNEQFF
TRBJ1-1 TRBV11-3 CASSPGGGTEAFF
TRBJ2-3 TRBV5-4 CASSFGKRIDTQYF
TRBJ2-7 TRBV28 CASTRAGAYEQYF
TRBJ2-7 TRBV29-1 CSVEGDSSYEQYF
TRBJ2-1 TRBV2 CASGNLNEQFF
TRBJ2-5 TRBV12-3/TRBV12-4 CASRVGIQETQYF
TRBJ1-1 TRBV29-1 CSVDRGQGGTEAFF
TRBJ2-1 TRBV27 CASSFWMEPVQFF
TRBJ1-2 TRBV6-5 CASSPQGYGYTF
TRBJ2-2 TRBV2 CASSGQGIKNTGELFF
TRBJ2-5 TRBV7-9 CASSLPRASETQYF
TRBJ2-1 TRBV5-1 CASSFGGEGNEQFF
TRBJ2-7 TRBV5-1 CASSLWGDSLSSYEQYF
TRBJ2-5 TRBV24-1 CATSDGQGRETQYF
TRBJ2-1 TRBV28 CASSGSPYNEQFF
TRBJ1-2 TRBV20-1 CSAIPGYDGYTF
TRBJ1-2 TRBV29-1 CSVAGTQRGYTF
TRBJ2-5 TRBV5-4 CASSNGVQETQYF
TRBJ2-1 TRBV11-2 CASTWGVLAGAYNEQFF
TRBJ2-7 TRBV3-1 CASSPKTGTGNYEQYF
TRBJ2-3 TRBV20-1 CSARGPLLGTDTQYF
TRBJ1-5 TRBV20-1 CSARDGPQPQHF
TRBJ2-7 TRBV29-1 CSVGKTGGRYEQYF
TRBJ1-1 TRBV9 CASSRGTGGYTEAFF
TRBJ2-4 TRBV4-2 CASSHPPGAGSNIQYF
TRBJ2-1 TRBV20-1 CSAPTGGGSYNEQFF
TRBJ2-1 TRBV5-6 CASSLGLTSSYNEQFF
TRBJ1-2 TRBV3-1 CASSPRPVPYGYTF
TRBJ2-7 TRBV5-1 CASRIAGSGEQYF
TRBJ2-7 TRBV3-1 CASSPTSGPTEQYF
TRBJ2-3 TRBV3-1 CASSQAVQGDTQYF
TRBJ2-7 TRBV4-2 CASSQDLGASGTTSYEQYF
TRBJ2-1 TRBV5-6 CASSPVGNEQFF
TRBJ1-5 TRBV27 CASRPLGAANQPQHF
TRBJ2-2 TRBV5-6 CASTTSGVRDTGELFF